One and the same sample provided the 2 T cell receptor beta chains below, sequenced in a study of T cell repertoires in cytomegalovirus infection. MiXCR, applied by TCRdb to the reads, yields one record per CDR3 protein. The sample records approximately 500,000 distinct CDR3 sequences, 30% to 35% being singletons. For these receptors, no antigen is known. The sample consisted of cultured PBMCs, taken from culture after CMV antigen stimulation. These receptor sequences come from a human donor in good health (CMV status not recorded). Some clones in this sample may be carry-over from other donors' samples.

This clonotype has only a few counts. The chain is built from TRBV9 and TRBJ1-5; no firm D call. The CDR3 runs 13 residues. Germline loops: CDR1 SGDLS, CDR2 YYNGEE. V dropped 2 bases and J dropped 5 bases, with 8 bases sitting between them. The CDR3 here is CASSVLSDQPQHF. As DNA, the CDR3 is TGTGCCAGCAGCGTGCTCTCAGATCAGCCCCAGCATTTT.

This clonotype was recorded a few times. V usage is TRBV6-2 or TRBV6-3 and J usage is TRBJ2-7; 9 bases fit TRBD1. The V gene end was trimmed by 5 bases and the J gene end by 2 bases; junction bases not matched to a gene: 4. Germline CDR1 reads MNHEY; CDR2 reads SVGEGT. The CDR3 totals 14 residues. This CDR3 reads CASSMRQGAYEQYV. The CDR3, as DNA: TGTGCCAGCAGTATGAGACAGGGGGCCTACGAGCAGTACGTC.